This T cell receptor beta chain comes out of a study of T cell responses to AZD1222 COVID-19 vaccine. Broader study findings: Clonal diversity was possibly underestimated, and the donors were mostly white British, with more females. Only after the peak T cell response were repertoires sampled. At baseline, just a handful of AZD1222 recipients tested seropositive.

The repertoire was sequenced with immunoSEQ multiplex PCR; TCRdb's copy has only in-frame clones and lacks some. The sample consists of fewer than 150,000 clones, about 91% of them appearing once. Worth noting for this clone: Its cognate antigen is unknown.

V lost 0 bases and J 1 base, leaving 15 bases between the germline ends. This CDR3 region has 17 residues. The germline V gene encodes CDR1 LGHDT and CDR2 YNNKEL (reference sequence). The chain carries TRBV3-1 (or the pseudogene TRBV3-2) and TRBJ1-1, with a possible D match to TRBD1 (6 bases). The origin of this receptor is an adult in good health. The sample was peripheral blood, taken on day 0 of AZD1222 vaccination. The CDR3 DNA follows: TGTGCCAGCAGCCAAGAATTCCGAGGCAGGGGGAACACTGAAGCTTTCTTT. Translating gives CASSQEFRGRGNTEAFF.